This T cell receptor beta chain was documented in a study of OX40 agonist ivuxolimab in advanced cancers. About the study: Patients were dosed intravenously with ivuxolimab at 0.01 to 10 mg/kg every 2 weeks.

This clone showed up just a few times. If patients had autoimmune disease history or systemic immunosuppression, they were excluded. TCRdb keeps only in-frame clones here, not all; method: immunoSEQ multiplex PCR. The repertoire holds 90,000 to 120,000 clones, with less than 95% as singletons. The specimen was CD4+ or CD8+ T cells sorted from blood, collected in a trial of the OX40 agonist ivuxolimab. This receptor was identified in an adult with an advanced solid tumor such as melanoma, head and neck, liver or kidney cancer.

As DNA, the CDR3 is TGTGCCTGGAGTGGGCAGGGACATCAGCCCCAGCATTTT. Translating gives CAWSGQGHQPQHF. The rearrangement uses TRBV30 and TRBJ1-5, with a possible D match to TRBD1 (5 bases). Germline-derived CDR1 and CDR2 are GTSNPN and SVGIG (reference sequence). Trimming stripped 1 base from V and 5 bases from J, with 9 bases between. CDR3 size: 13 residues.